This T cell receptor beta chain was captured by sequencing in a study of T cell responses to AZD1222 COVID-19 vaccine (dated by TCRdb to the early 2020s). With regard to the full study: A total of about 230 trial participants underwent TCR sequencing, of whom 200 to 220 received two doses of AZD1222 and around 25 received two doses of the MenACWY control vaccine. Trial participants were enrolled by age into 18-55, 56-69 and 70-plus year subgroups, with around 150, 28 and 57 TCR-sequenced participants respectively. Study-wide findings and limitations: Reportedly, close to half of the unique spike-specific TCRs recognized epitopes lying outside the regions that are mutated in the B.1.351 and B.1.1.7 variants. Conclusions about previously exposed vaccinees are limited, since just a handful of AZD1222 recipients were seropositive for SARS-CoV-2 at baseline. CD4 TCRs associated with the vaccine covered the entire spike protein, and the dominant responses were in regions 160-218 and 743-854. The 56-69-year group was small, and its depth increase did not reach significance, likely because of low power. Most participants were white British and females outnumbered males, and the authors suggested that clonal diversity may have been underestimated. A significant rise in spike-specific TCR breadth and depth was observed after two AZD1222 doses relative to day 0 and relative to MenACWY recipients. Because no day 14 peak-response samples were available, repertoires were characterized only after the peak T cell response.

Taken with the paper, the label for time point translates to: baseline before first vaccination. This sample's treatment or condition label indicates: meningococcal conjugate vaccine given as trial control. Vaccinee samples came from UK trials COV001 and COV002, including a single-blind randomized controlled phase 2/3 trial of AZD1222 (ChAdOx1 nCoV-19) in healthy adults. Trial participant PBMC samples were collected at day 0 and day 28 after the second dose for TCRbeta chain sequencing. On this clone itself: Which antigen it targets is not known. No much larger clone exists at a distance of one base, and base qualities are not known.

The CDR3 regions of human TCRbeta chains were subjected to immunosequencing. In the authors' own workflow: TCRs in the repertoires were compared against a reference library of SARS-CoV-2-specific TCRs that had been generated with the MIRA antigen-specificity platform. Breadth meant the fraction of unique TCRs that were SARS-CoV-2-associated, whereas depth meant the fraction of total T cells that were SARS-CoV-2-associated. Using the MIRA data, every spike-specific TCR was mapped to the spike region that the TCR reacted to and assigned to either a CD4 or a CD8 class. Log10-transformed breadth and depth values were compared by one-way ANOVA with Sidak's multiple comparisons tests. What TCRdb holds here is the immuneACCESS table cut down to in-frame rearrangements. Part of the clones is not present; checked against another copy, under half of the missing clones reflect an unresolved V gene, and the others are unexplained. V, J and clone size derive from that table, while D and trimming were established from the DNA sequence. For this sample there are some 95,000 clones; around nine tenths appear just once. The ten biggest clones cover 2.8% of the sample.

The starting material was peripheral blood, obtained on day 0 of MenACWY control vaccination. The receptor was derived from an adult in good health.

CDR3 protein: CASSSRAGGRDTQYF. Here is the DNA: TGTGCCAGCAGCTCCCGAGCGGGGGGGCGTGATACGCAGTATTTT. Recombination joined TRBV5-5 with TRBJ2-3, with TRBD2 matching 10 junction bases. V and J are trimmed by 3 bases and 6 bases, and the gene matches miss 7 bases of the junction. CDR1 is given as SGHKS and CDR2 as YYEKEE, both from the germline V gene (reference sequence). Including cysteine and phenylalanine, the CDR3 has 15 amino acids. The kept DNA is CDR3 alone, 45 bases in frame from the first base.